The 25 T cell receptor beta chains presented below share a single source sample, sequenced in a study of cytomegalovirus exposure and HLA in healthy donors. The study ran its PCR with 60 Vbeta and 13 Jbeta primers. TCRdb's copy holds only in-frame clones and misses some; the assay was immunoSEQ multiplex PCR. The sample yields some 190,000 clones, about 85% seen once. Material for sequencing was PBMCs. These TCRs come from a boy younger than 10 in good health and CMV-seronegative.

The rearrangement uses TRBV2 and TRBJ1-3; D perhaps matches TRBD1 (5 bases). Germline CDR1 is SNHLY and CDR2 is FYNNEI. V lost 6 bases to trimming and J lost 0 bases, with 9 bases between them. The CDR3 is 14 amino acids. The CDR3 sequence: CASSADSSGNTIYF. The CDR3 nucleotides read TGTGCCAGCAGCGCAGACAGCTCTGGAAACACCATATATTTT.

The rearrangement links TRBV2 to TRBJ2-3; 10 bases are a match to TRBD1. Trimming took 8 bases from V and 0 from J; bases not matched to a gene: 5. The CDR3 covers 15 residues. Germline V gives CDR1 SNHLY, CDR2 FYNNEI. The CDR3 sequence is CASRDRGSSTDTQYF. For the CDR3, the DNA is TGTGCCAGCCGGGACAGGGGTTCGAGCACAGATACGCAGTATTTT.

The chain employs TRBV5-1 and TRBJ2-6, with TRBD1 matching over 10 bases. The CDR3 is 18 amino acids. The V gene end was trimmed by 4 bases and the J gene end by 0 bases; junction bases not matched to a gene: 7. CDR1 and CDR2 (germline): SGHRS, YFSETQ. The CDR3 spells CASSQPGQGFSGANVLTF. CDR3 DNA sequence: TGCGCCAGCAGCCAACCGGGACAGGGGTTCTCTGGGGCCAACGTCCTGACTTTC.

The V gene is TRBV4-1, the J gene TRBJ2-2, with TRBD2 identical over 14 bases. Germline trimming cut 0 bases from V and 3 bases from J; bases unmatched to any gene: 6. CDR1 and CDR2 (germline): MGHRA, YSYEKL. This CDR3 contains 19 residues. CDR3 bases: TGCGCCAGCAGCCAAGAACGACTAGCGGGGGGGCGGGACACCGGGGAGCTGTTTTTT. The encoded protein is CASSQERLAGGRDTGELFF.

As to this clone: As the CDR3 is not closed by the conserved phenylalanine or tryptophan, this likely results from a read error. It is unclear where the CDR3 begins or ends on the DNA, so no DNA is shown, and the CDR3 is as TCRdb lists it. V is TRBV27 and J is TRBJ1-2. Germline CDR1 is MNHEY and CDR2 is SMNVEV (reference sequence). The length of the CDR3 is 9 amino acids, counting both ends. The CDR3 sequence: CASSLEVSL.

This sequence joins TRBV28 and TRBJ2-7; D may be TRBD2 (6 bases). The CDR3 spans 13 residues. Trimming stripped 2 bases from V and 5 bases from J, with 10 bases between. Germline V gene lookup returns CDR1 MDHEN and CDR2 SYDVKM. This CDR3 reads CASSLREWDEQYF. The CDR3 DNA is TGTGCCAGCAGTTTACGGGAGTGGGACGAGCAGTACTTC. Variable domain in full (rest from reference TRBV28 and TRBJ2-7): DVKVTQSSRYLVKRTGEKVFLECVQDMDHENMFWYRQDPGLGLRLIYFSYDVKMKEKGDIPEGYSVSREKKERFSLILESASTNQTSMYLCASSLREWDEQYFGPGTRLTVT.

The chain couples TRBV28 to TRBJ1-4; possibly TRBD1 for D (6 bases). CDR1 and CDR2 (germline): MDHEN, SYDVKM. The V gene lost 5 bases and the J gene lost 1 base, with 8 bases spanning the gap. The CDR3 consists of 14 residues. CDR3: CASSQQGTNEKLFF. The CDR3 DNA follows: TGTGCCAGCAGTCAACAGGGAACTAATGAAAAACTGTTTTTT.

The rearrangement uses TRBV9 and TRBJ2-2; 9 nucleotides line up with TRBD1. In germline, CDR1 is SGDLS, CDR2 YYNGEE. The CDR3 loop spans 16 amino acids. The ends lost 1 base at V and 5 bases at J; junction bases unmatched: 6. For the CDR3, the DNA is TGTGCCAGCAGCGTAACTTCCGGGACAGGGACCGGGGAGCTGTTTTTT. This sequence encodes CASSVTSGTGTGELFF.

The gene calls are TRBV30 and TRBJ2-4; TRBD2 aligns across 12 bases. The CDR3 loop spans 14 amino acids. The germline V gene has CDR1 GTSNPN and CDR2 SVGIG (reference sequence). For the CDR3, the DNA is TGTGCGATATCTAGCGGGAGGGCGGTAAACATTCAGTACTTC. Protein: CAISSGRAVNIQYF.

The sample holds one count of this clone. The chain recombines TRBV5-4 with TRBJ2-7; 7 bases line up with TRBD1. CDR3 length equals 13 residues. Trimming cost V 2 bases and J 4 bases; bases outside gene matches: 3. Germline CDR1 is SGHNT and CDR2 is YYREEE (reference sequence). The CDR3 region has the DNA TGTGCCAGCAGCTTAAACAGGGGATACGAGCAGTACTTC. Its translation is CASSLNRGYEQYF.

The V and J genes are TRBV5-1 and TRBJ1-1, with a possible D match to TRBD1 (5 bases). The V and J ends lost 3 bases and 2 bases respectively, with 8 bases between them. This CDR3 spans 13 amino acids. CDR1 is SGHRS and CDR2 is YFSETQ in the germline V gene. Here the CDR3 DNA reads TGCGCCAGCAGCTCACAGGACAACACTGAAGCTTTCTTT. Translation gives CASSSQDNTEAFF. Looking up the rest from reference TRBV5-1 and TRBJ1-1 gives the full variable domain: KAGVTQTPRYLIKTRGQQVTLSCSPISGHRSVSWYQQTPGQGLQFLFEYFSETQRNKGNFPGRFSGRQFSNSRSEMNVSTLELGDSALYLCASSSQDNTEAFFGQGTRLTVV.

This clone occurred a few times. The chain is built from TRBV6-1 and TRBJ1-2, with TRBD1 as a possible D gene (6 bases). The CDR3 runs to 12 residues. Germline V CDR1 and CDR2: MNHNS, SASEGT. V lost 5 bases and J 5 bases, leaving 9 bases between the germline ends. CDR3 in DNA: TGTGCCAGCAGTAAAACAGGGTATGGCTACACCTTC. Its translation is CASSKTGYGYTF.

The chain couples TRBV27 to TRBJ1-3; unclear D gene. The CDR3 contains 15 residues. Germline CDR1 and CDR2: MNHEY and SMNVEV (reference sequence). Between the trimmed V and J ends, which lost 0 bases and 0 bases, there was a span of 6 bases. In DNA form, the CDR3 reads TGTGCCAGCAGTTTATCTCCGGGCTCTGGAAACACCATATATTTT. Protein: CASSLSPGSGNTIYF.

The chain uses TRBV9 and TRBJ2-4, with D tentatively TRBD2 (7 bases). The CDR3 consists of 14 residues. Trimming left V 4 bases short and J 8 bases short, with 16 bases between. Germline CDR1 SGDLS, CDR2 YYNGEE. CDR3 sequence reads: CASSTRGGMDIQYF. The CDR3 DNA follows: TGTGCCAGCAGCACCAGGGGAGGGATGGACATTCAGTACTTC.

The rearrangement joins TRBV27 to TRBJ2-7; TRBD2 agrees at 11 bases. Germline CDR1 and CDR2: MNHEY and SMNVEV (reference sequence). V dropped 8 bases and J dropped 3; count of bases not matched to a gene: 6. The length of the CDR3 is 14 residues. Here the CDR3 DNA reads TGTGCCAGCGGTAGTAGCGGGGGGGACTACGAGCAGTACTTC. Protein product: CASGSSGGDYEQYF.

In its sample, this clone was seen once. The chain employs TRBV11-2 and TRBJ1-2; 11 nucleotides agree with TRBD1. The CDR3 totals 14 residues. J gave up 4 bases and V 5 bases, and 3 bases lay outside the gene matches. Per germline, CDR1 SGHAT and CDR2 FQNNGV. The CDR3 DNA reads as TGTGCCAGCAGCCCCGGGACAGGGGGCTATGGCTACACCTTC. Its protein is CASSPGTGGYGYTF.

The chain has TRBV6-5 and TRBJ1-4, with D possibly being TRBD1 (5 bases). V shed 1 base and J shed 1 base, with 7 bases lying between them. CDR1 is MNHEY, CDR2 SVGAGI, per germline. CDR3 size: 15 residues. CDR3 sequence: CASSYFGGTNEKLFF. CDR3 sequence (DNA): TGTGCCAGCAGTTACTTCGGGGGAACTAATGAAAAACTGTTTTTT.

This chain joins TRBV7-9 and TRBJ1-1; D remains unclear. CDR1 SEHNR and CDR2 FQNEAQ come from the germline V gene (reference sequence). Trimming shortened V by 5 bases and J by 1 base, and 11 bases separated the two germline ends. The CDR3 loop spans 14 amino acids. The CDR3 DNA reads TGTGCCAGCAGCCAACATCAGGCGAACACTGAAGCTTTCTTT. Its protein product is CASSQHQANTEAFF.

The chain combines TRBV19 with TRBJ1-6; a weak D match, TRBD1 (5 bases). Trimming stripped 5 bases from V and 13 bases from J, with 15 bases between. The germline V gene has CDR1 LNHDA and CDR2 SQIVND (reference sequence). The CDR3 sequence is 13 residues long. CDR3 bases: TGTGCCAGTAGTGCCTCAGGGATTCTGCCCCTCCACTTT. Translation gives CASSASGILPLHF.

The chain joins TRBV5-1 to TRBJ1-1; D call uncertain. The length of the CDR3 is 13 residues. Germline loops: CDR1 SGHRS, CDR2 YFSETQ. Trimming pared 1 base from V and 9 bases from J, leaving 13 bases between. CDR3 DNA: TGCGCCAGCAGCTTGACAGAAAGTCTTCAAGCTTTCTTT. As protein: CASSLTESLQAFF.

J is TRBJ2-7 and V is TRBV11-2; D might be TRBD2 (5 bases). This CDR3 region has 15 residues. Germline CDR1 SGHAT, CDR2 FQNNGV. The V and J ends lost 0 bases and 2 bases respectively, with 11 bases between them. This CDR3 is CASSLDRAGAYEQYF. CDR3 in DNA: TGTGCCAGCAGCTTAGATCGGGCGGGCGCCTACGAGCAGTACTTC. The full variable domain, with the rest looked up from reference TRBV11-2 and TRBJ2-7, is EAGVAQSPRYKIIEKRQSVAFWCNPISGHATLYWYQQILGQGPKLLIQFQNNGVVDDSQLPKDRFSAERLKGVDSTLKIQPAKLEDSAVYLCASSLDRAGAYEQYFGPGTRLTVT.

This chain connects TRBV13 to TRBJ2-7; D remains unclear. Trimming pared 0 bases from V and 4 bases from J, leaving 7 bases between. The CDR3 covers 13 residues. Germline CDR1 PRHDT, CDR2 FYEKMQ (reference sequence). The CDR3 sequence is CASSLGAGYEQYF. The CDR3 DNA sequence: TGTGCCAGCAGCTTAGGCGCAGGTTACGAGCAGTACTTC.

The chain couples TRBV27 to TRBJ1-5; D call uncertain. Germline-derived CDR1 and CDR2 are MNHEY and SMNVEV (reference sequence). The V end lost 5 bases, the J end lost 0 bases, and 8 bases lay between the germline ends. The CDR3 is 14 residues long. The CDR3 loop reads CASSNIYSNQPQHF. The CDR3 coding sequence is TGTGCCAGCAGTAATATCTATAGCAATCAGCCCCAGCATTTT.

V is TRBV7-9 and J is TRBJ1-1, with 9 bases lining up with TRBD1. J was trimmed by 1 base and V by 2 bases; bases with no gene match: 2. Germline CDR1 and CDR2: SEHNR and FQNEAQ (reference sequence). The CDR3 has 15 residues. The CDR3 is CASSLQTGGNTEAFF. CDR3 DNA: TGTGCCAGCAGCTTACAGACAGGGGGGAACACTGAAGCTTTCTTT.

This clone was found once. The genes are TRBV30 and TRBJ1-3; TRBD1 might be the D (6 bases). The V end was cut by 3 bases, the J end by 2 bases, with 8 bases between. CDR1 and CDR2 from the germline V gene are GTSNPN and SVGIG (reference sequence). This CDR3 contains 13 residues. For the CDR3, the DNA is TGTGCCTGGAGGGCAGGGGCTGGAAACACCATATATTTT. It yields the protein CAWRAGAGNTIYF. The complete variable domain, with remaining parts taken from reference TRBV30 and TRBJ1-3, reads SQTIHQWPATLVQPVGSPLSLECTVEGTSNPNLYWYRQAAGRGLQLLFYSVGIGQISSEVPQNLSASRPQDRQFILSSKKLLLSDSGFYLCAWRAGAGNTIYFGEGSWLTVV.